A single sample gave rise to the 14 T cell receptor beta chains below, sequenced in a study of cytomegalovirus exposure and HLA in healthy donors. Use of 60 Vbeta and 13 Jbeta primers characterized the PCR. Assay: immunoSEQ multiplex PCR; the TCRdb copy retains only in-frame clones and omits some. The data show 100,000 to 150,000 clones, around 74% seen once. The specimen was PBMCs. Receptors originate from a man aged 35-49 years in good health and CMV-seropositive.

This clone has more than one count but fewer than ten. The chain carries TRBV6-5 and TRBJ1-6, with D possibly TRBD1 on 5 matching bases. Germline values: CDR1 MNHEY, CDR2 SVGAGI. This CDR3 is 13 amino acids long. Trimming took 6 bases from V and 9 from J, leaving 12 bases between them. The CDR3 DNA reads TGTGCCAGCAGGGGACTTTTAGGTTCACCCCTCCACTTT. This encodes CASRGLLGSPLHF.

The chain has TRBV30 and TRBJ2-3; TRBD2 agrees at 7 bases. Trimming cost V 7 bases and J 8 bases; bases outside gene matches: 12. Germline loops: CDR1 GTSNPN, CDR2 SVGIG (reference sequence). The CDR3 consists of 13 residues. The CDR3 region is CASNAGVGGTQYF. CDR3 sequence (DNA): TGTGCCTCCAACGCGGGGGTGGGGGGTACGCAGTATTTT.

The CDR3 sequence: CASSGVRGSGANVLTF. CDR3 sequence (DNA): TGTGCCAGCAGTGGGGTAAGGGGGTCAGGGGCCAACGTCCTGACTTTC. The chain links TRBV2 to TRBJ2-6; D may be TRBD1 (6 bases). Germline values: CDR1 SNHLY, CDR2 FYNNEI. V shed 4 bases and J shed 4 bases, with 14 bases lying between them. CDR3 length: 16 amino acids.

The chain carries TRBV19 and TRBJ2-3; D might be TRBD2 (6 bases). Trimming stripped 3 bases from V and 4 bases from J, with 11 bases between. The CDR3 spans 14 residues. Germline CDR1 and CDR2: LNHDA and SQIVND (reference sequence). Here the CDR3 reads CASSMRDSADTQYF. In DNA form, the CDR3 reads TGTGCCAGTAGTATGCGGGATTCCGCAGATACGCAGTATTTT.

V gene TRBV27 combines with J gene TRBJ1-2; tentative D call: TRBD1 (6 bases). V lost 5 bases, J lost 4 bases, and 11 bases lay in between. The CDR3 covers 13 residues. The germline V gene has CDR1 MNHEY and CDR2 SMNVEV (reference sequence). CDR3 amino acids: CASSEQGSYGYTF. In DNA, the CDR3 is TGTGCCAGCAGTGAACAGGGTTCCTATGGCTACACCTTC.

The chain couples TRBV7-2 to TRBJ1-5; a weak D match, TRBD1 (6 bases). V dropped 5 bases and J dropped 7 bases, with 12 bases sitting between them. The germline V gene encodes CDR1 SGHTA and CDR2 FQGNSA. The CDR3 loop spans 13 amino acids. The CDR3 here is CASSPQGYQPQHF. The CDR3 DNA is TGTGCCAGCAGCCCACAGGGCTACCAGCCCCAGCATTTT.

This chain connects TRBV6-4 to TRBJ2-1; 11 bases align to TRBD2. V dropped 2 bases and J dropped 1; count of bases not matched to a gene: 13. CDR1 MRHNA and CDR2 SNTAGT come from the germline V gene. This CDR3 region has 20 residues. The CDR3 protein is CASSDGDGSGRGISYNEQFF. As DNA, the CDR3 is TGTGCCAGCAGTGACGGGGATGGTAGCGGGAGGGGGATTTCCTACAATGAGCAGTTCTTC.

This sequence joins TRBV7-9 and TRBJ2-7; D may be TRBD1 (6 bases). With 8 bases removed from V and 3 bases from J, the gap between germline ends came to 14 bases. Per the germline V gene, CDR1 is SEHNR and CDR2 is FQNEAQ (reference sequence). The CDR3 runs 13 residues. In nucleotides, the CDR3 is TGTGCCAGCTCCGAGGGGACACTCTACGAGCAGTACTTC. Its translation: CASSEGTLYEQYF.

This clone has a handful of counts. The V and J genes are TRBV5-4 and TRBJ1-1; 7 bases agree with TRBD1. CDR1 and CDR2 from the germline V gene are SGHNT and YYREEE (reference sequence). The CDR3 has 13 amino acids. V gave up 2 bases and J gave up 5 bases; unmatched junction bases: 3. The CDR3 DNA sequence: TGTGCCAGCAGCTTAACCAGGGGGACTGAAGCTTTCTTT. It specifies CASSLTRGTEAFF.

The chain joins TRBV14 to TRBJ1-4; TRBD1 aligns across 9 bases. CDR3 size: 19 residues. J gave up 7 bases and V 4 bases, and 19 bases lay outside the gene matches. Germline CDR1 is SGHDN and CDR2 is FVKESK. The CDR3 nucleotides read TGTGCCAGCAGCCCTCAGAAACCGGGGACAGGGTCGTGGCGTGAAAAACTGTTTTTT. Translation gives CASSPQKPGTGSWREKLFF.

The chain carries TRBV6-1 and TRBJ2-5; a weak D match, TRBD1 (6 bases). Gene TRBJ2-7 matches the end of the DNA better, so the J call may be wrong. Germline CDR1 MNHNS, CDR2 SASEGT. The CDR3 length is 13 residues. CDR3 bases: TGTGCCAGCAGTGTGGGACAAGTCTACGAGCAGTACTTC. Translated: CASSVGQVYEQYF.

CDR3 residues: CASSSYPGGKVGRELFF. As DNA, the CDR3 is TGTGCCAGCAGTTCCTATCCGGGGGGAAAAGTTGGGCGGGAGCTGTTTTTT. V usage is TRBV28 and J usage is TRBJ2-2, with 7 positions matching TRBD2. V was pared by 4 bases and J by 9 bases, with 17 bases of the junction left unmatched. From germline, CDR1 is MDHEN and CDR2 SYDVKM. This CDR3 is built from 17 residues.

The chain recombines TRBV11-3 with TRBJ1-5; the D is unclear. CDR1 and CDR2 from the germline V gene are SGHNT and YENEEA. Between the trimmed V and J ends, which lost 4 bases and 0 bases, there was a span of 10 bases. This CDR3 spans 15 amino acids. The CDR3 DNA is TGTGCCAGCAGCTCTAAGCGATATAGCAATCAGCCCCAGCATTTT. Amino acids: CASSSKRYSNQPQHF.

The chain links TRBV6-1 to TRBJ2-4; TRBD1 might be the D (5 bases). CDR1 and CDR2 (germline): MNHNS, SASEGT. Trimming took 1 base from V and 9 from J, leaving 13 bases between them. This CDR3 is 14 amino acids long. As DNA, the CDR3 is TGTGCCAGCAGTGAAGGTCCAGGGCCAAGCATTCAGTACTTC. It translates to CASSEGPGPSIQYF.